The 12 T cell receptor beta chains reported below all come from one sample, sequenced in a study of radiotherapy plus CTLA-4 blockade in lung cancer. Here immunoSEQ multiplex PCR was the method, and the copy in TCRdb shows in-frame clones only, minus some. The sample has 35,000 to 45,000 clones; roughly four fifths are singletons. The specimen was peripheral blood, collected from a patient treated with radiotherapy plus ipilimumab. Source of these receptors: a human donor with non-small cell lung cancer whose response to radiotherapy plus ipilimumab could not be evaluated.

The rearrangement links TRBV5-4 to TRBJ1-4; TRBD1 is a possible D gene (6 bases). In germline, CDR1 is SGHNT, CDR2 YYREEE (reference sequence). The CDR3 is 14 residues long. Trimming pared 0 bases from V and 6 bases from J, leaving 9 bases between. Here the CDR3 DNA reads TGTGCCAGCAGCTTGGGGACAGCTTATGAAAAACTGTTTTTT. It yields the protein CASSLGTAYEKLFF.

In its sample, this clone was seen a few times. V and J are TRBV30 and TRBJ1-2; TRBD1 agrees at 9 bases. The J segment lost 0 bases and the V segment lost 7 bases, leaving 12 bases of the junction unmatched. The CDR3 runs to 16 residues. CDR1 and CDR2 (germline): GTSNPN, SVGIG (reference sequence). CDR3 residues: CAYYRDRALTNYGYTF. The CDR3 DNA sequence: TGTGCCTACTACCGGGACAGGGCCCTTACTAACTATGGCTACACCTTC.

CDR3 sequence reads: CASRRGFQETQYF. In DNA, the CDR3 is TGCGCCAGCAGGCGGGGCTTCCAAGAGACCCAGTACTTC. V and J are TRBV5-1 and TRBJ2-5, with D perhaps TRBD2 (6 bases). Germline values: CDR1 SGHRS, CDR2 YFSETQ. This CDR3 spans 13 amino acids. The V and J ends lost 5 bases and 1 base respectively, with 9 bases between them.

The V call is TRBV5-1, the J call TRBJ2-1; the match to TRBD2 covers 8 bases. The V and J ends lost 1 base and 5 bases, in that order; junction bases with no gene match: 2. CDR3 length equals 14 residues. In germline, CDR1 is SGHRS, CDR2 YFSETQ. In nucleotides, the CDR3 is TGCGCCAGCAGCTTGATACTAGCGGACAATGAGCAGTTCTTC. Its translation: CASSLILADNEQFF. Drawing the rest from reference TRBV5-1 and TRBJ2-1, the complete variable domain is KAGVTQTPRYLIKTRGQQVTLSCSPISGHRSVSWYQQTPGQGLQFLFEYFSETQRNKGNFPGRFSGRQFSNSRSEMNVSTLELGDSALYLCASSLILADNEQFFGPGTRLTVL.

CDR3 in amino acids: CSDILNTEAFF. The CDR3 DNA sequence: TGCAGTGATATCCTGAACACTGAAGCTTTCTTT. The rearrangement joins TRBV20-1 to TRBJ1-1; D ambiguous. Germline CDR1 and CDR2: DFQATT and SNEGSKA (reference sequence). This CDR3 has 11 residues. V lost 7 bases and J 0 bases, leaving 6 bases between the germline ends.

The gene calls are TRBV18 and TRBJ1-4, with a possible D match to TRBD1 (5 bases). Germline-derived CDR1 and CDR2 are KGHSH and LQKENI. The CDR3 is 15 amino acids. Trimming cost V 0 bases and J 5 bases, with 10 bases left between them. CDR3: CASSPPDTENEKLFF. CDR3 bases: TGTGCCAGCTCACCACCGGACACGGAGAATGAAAAACTGTTTTTT.

The CDR3 DNA sequence: TGCGCCAGCAGCTTTTTAGGAGCCCAAGAGACCCAGTACTTC. Translated: CASSFLGAQETQYF. V gene TRBV5-1 combines with J gene TRBJ2-5; D not resolved. This CDR3 comprises 14 residues. V lost 2 bases to trimming and J lost 1 base, with 9 bases between them. From germline, CDR1 is SGHRS and CDR2 YFSETQ.

This clone was seen a few times. The gene calls are TRBV28 and TRBJ2-7; 10 nucleotides match TRBD1. In germline, CDR1 is MDHEN, CDR2 SYDVKM. The CDR3 is made up of 16 amino acids. After removal of 5 bases from V and 4 bases from J, the junction contained 11 bases not matched to a gene. The CDR3 loop reads CASSLPGTGVGYEQYF. CDR3 in DNA: TGTGCCAGCAGTCTCCCCGGGACAGGGGTTGGTTACGAGCAGTACTTC.

The genes are TRBV28 and TRBJ2-2; TRBD1 is a possible D gene (6 bases). V was trimmed by 3 bases and J by 15 bases, leaving 17 bases between them. CDR3 length equals 13 residues. The germline CDR1 and CDR2 sequences are MDHEN and SYDVKM. CDR3 bases: TGTGCCAGCAGTTTCGAACAGGGTAAAGTGGTGTTTTTT. It encodes CASSFEQGKVVFF.

The V gene is TRBV7-3, the J gene TRBJ2-1; no clear D. The CDR3 spans 14 residues. Trimming took off 4 bases at V and 0 bases at J, with 7 bases between the two ends. The germline gives CDR1 SGHTA, CDR2 FQGTGA. The CDR3 bases are TGTGCCAGCAGCTCTTCCGGCTCCTACAATGAGCAGTTCTTC. It is translated as CASSSSGSYNEQFF.

The CDR3 region is CASTLQRENVEQFF. The CDR3 DNA is TGTGCCAGCACCTTACAGCGGGAGAACGTTGAGCAGTTCTTC. The chain is built from TRBV6-5 and TRBJ2-1, with 8 nucleotides matching TRBD2. The CDR3 consists of 14 residues. Germline V gene sequence: CDR1 MNHEY, CDR2 SVGAGI. V shed 7 bases and J 9 bases; nucleotides not matched to a gene: 11.

The J gene is TRBJ1-6, the V gene TRBV6-4; 10 bases line up with TRBD1. V lost 6 bases, J lost 8 bases, and 16 bases stayed unmatched. In germline, CDR1 is MRHNA, CDR2 SNTAGT. The CDR3 is 18 amino acids. CDR3 bases: TGTGCCAGCAGCGAGAGGGGACAGGGGAAGGGGCCCCATTCACCCCTCCACTTT. This translates into CASSERGQGKGPHSPLHF.